One sample yielded the 32 T cell receptor beta chains listed below, sequenced in a study of blood T cell repertoires in COVID-19 (dated by TCRdb to the early 2020s). Libraries were prepared through the immunoSEQ multiplex PCR assay. Not all clones reach the TCRdb copy of this immuneACCESS table, which keeps in-frame sequences only. Checked studies attribute under half of the gap to unresolved V genes and leave the rest unexplained. A total of nearly 200,000 clones appear in this sample, roughly 90% of them only once. Of the sample, around 8.9% falls within the top ten clones. Sequencing was performed on PBMCs or T cells enriched from blood (not recorded which). Receptors originate from a young woman who had recovered from COVID-19.

This rearrangement joins TRBV7-9 to TRBJ1-4; the D gene is possibly TRBD1 (5 bases). Germline V gene lookup returns CDR1 SEHNR and CDR2 FQNEAQ (reference sequence). The germline V and J ends were trimmed by 5 bases and 7 bases, with 14 bases remaining between them. This CDR3 comprises 14 residues. CDR3 sequence: CASSPEGRGEKLFF. The DNA for the CDR3 is TGTGCCAGCAGCCCGGAGGGGCGGGGTGAAAAACTGTTTTTT.

This sequence joins TRBV9 and TRBJ2-3; maybe TRBD2 (6 bases). CDR1 is SGDLS and CDR2 is YYNGEE in the germline V gene. V was pared by 0 bases and J by 1 base, with 9 bases between. The CDR3 covers 15 residues. This CDR3 is CASSVGGVGTDTQYF. DNA of the CDR3: TGTGCCAGCAGCGTAGGGGGGGTCGGCACAGATACGCAGTATTTT.

The DNA for the CDR3 is TGCGCCAGCAGCTCCCGGGACAGGGTCACTGAAGCTTTCTTT. This sequence encodes CASSSRDRVTEAFF. V is TRBV5-1 and J is TRBJ1-1; 9 bases match TRBD1. CDR1 SGHRS and CDR2 YFSETQ come from the germline V gene. This CDR3 has 14 amino acids. After removal of 3 bases from V and 4 bases from J, the junction contained 4 bases not matched to a gene.

The chain carries TRBV12-3 or TRBV12-4 and TRBJ1-4; D remains unclear. The ends were cut back, 6 bases at V and 16 bases at J, with 18 bases in the middle. This CDR3 has 12 amino acids. The CDR3 DNA reads as TGTGCCAGCAGCCCAGGAGGTTCTCTAGGGTTTTTT. Its translation: CASSPGGSLGFF.

This sequence joins TRBV29-1 and TRBJ2-4; D might be TRBD1 (5 bases). With 3 bases removed from V and 3 bases from J, the gap between germline ends came to 12 bases. CDR1 and CDR2 (germline): SQVTM, ANQGSEA. The CDR3 runs 14 residues. In DNA form, the CDR3 reads TGCAGCGTTGAGGCAGGGTTGAACAAAAACATTCAGTACTTC. Protein sequence: CSVEAGLNKNIQYF.

V usage is TRBV6-5 and J usage is TRBJ2-7, with D tentatively TRBD1 (6 bases). Trimming cost V 0 bases and J 3 bases, with 12 bases left between them. CDR1 is MNHEY, CDR2 SVGAGI, per germline. This CDR3 is built from 15 residues. The chain's CDR3 is CASSYSRGHIYEQYF. CDR3 DNA sequence: TGTGCCAGCAGTTACTCGAGGGGACATATCTACGAGCAGTACTTC.

This clone appeared once. This chain joins TRBV5-1 and TRBJ1-5, with a weak D call TRBD1 (6 bases). This CDR3 comprises 14 residues. V lost 1 base and J lost 5, with 10 bases in between. Germline CDR1 reads SGHRS; CDR2 reads YFSETQ. This CDR3 is CASSLTGLDQPQHF. The CDR3 nucleotides are TGCGCCAGCAGCTTGACAGGGCTTGATCAGCCCCAGCATTTT.

This chain joins TRBV3-1 (or the pseudogene TRBV3-2) and TRBJ2-5, with D possibly matching TRBD2 (5 bases). CDR1 and CDR2 (germline): LGHDT, YNNKEL (reference sequence). The CDR3 is 17 residues long. V dropped 1 base and J dropped 3 bases, with 18 bases sitting between them. The CDR3 nucleotides read TGTGCCAGCAGCCAAGGAGGTGGGTCGGGGTTAGAAGAGACCCAGTACTTC. Translating gives CASSQGGGSGLEETQYF.

The chain recombines TRBV3-1 (or the pseudogene TRBV3-2) with TRBJ2-1; D is unclear. Trimming removed 4 bases at V and 9 bases at J, with 13 bases between. Germline CDR1 is LGHDT and CDR2 is YNNKEL (reference sequence). CDR3 length: 13 amino acids. CDR3 region: CASSPLSQPEQFF. The CDR3, as DNA: TGTGCCAGCAGCCCACTAAGCCAACCTGAGCAGTTCTTC.

The CDR3 DNA sequence: TGCGCCAGCAGTCTACCCCCAGGGAAAGTTCAAGAGACCCAGTACTTC. Translated: CASSLPPGKVQETQYF. The chain links TRBV23-1 to TRBJ2-5; tentative D call: TRBD1 (5 bases). TRBV23-1 is an ORF; its function is uncertain. The V end lost 4 bases, the J end lost 2 bases, and 17 bases lay between the germline ends. This CDR3 has 16 residues.

This clone was counted a single time. A much bigger clone sits one base away, suggesting this may be a read error. V gene TRBV3-1 (or the pseudogene TRBV3-2) combines with J gene TRBJ1-1; weak D call: TRBD1 (6 bases). V dropped 4 bases and J dropped 1 base, with 7 bases sitting between them. In germline, CDR1 is LGHDT, CDR2 YNNKEL (reference sequence). The CDR3 covers 13 residues. CDR3 amino acids: CASSPGQNTEAFF. The CDR3 nucleotides read TGTGCCAGCAGCCCGGGACAGAACACTGAAGCTTTCTTT.

The chain has TRBV6-5 and TRBJ1-4; D gene uncertain. Germline assignment: CDR1 MNHEY and CDR2 SVGAGI. Trimming removed 9 bases at V and 7 bases at J, with 15 bases between. The CDR3 sequence is 13 residues long. This CDR3 is CASSSWLREKLFF. The DNA of the CDR3 is TGTGCCAGTTCCTCATGGTTGCGTGAAAAACTGTTTTTT.

The chain combines TRBV20-1 with TRBJ2-7; D not certain. V was clipped by 3 bases and J by 2 bases, with 8 bases between them. This CDR3 contains 12 residues. CDR1 is DFQATT, CDR2 SNEGSKA, per germline (reference sequence). CDR3 loop: CSASSSTYEQYF. In DNA form, the CDR3 reads TGCAGTGCTAGTAGCTCCACCTACGAGCAGTACTTC.

V usage is TRBV28 and J usage is TRBJ1-2, with D unresolved. V shed 2 bases and J shed 1 base, with 5 bases lying between them. Germline V lookup: CDR1 MDHEN, CDR2 SYDVKM. This CDR3 is built from 13 residues. CDR3 sequence: CASSLPGNYGYTF. CDR3 sequence (DNA): TGTGCCAGCAGTTTACCGGGTAACTATGGCTACACCTTC.

The rearrangement links TRBV7-6 to TRBJ2-7, with TRBD2 identical over 10 bases. Germline CDR1 reads SGHVS; CDR2 reads FNYEAQ. Losses at the gene ends were 1 base for V and 0 bases for J; bases not matched to a gene: 0. CDR3 length: 15 residues. In DNA, the CDR3 is TGTGCCAGCAGCTTAGGACTAGCGGGCTCCTACGAGCAGTACTTC. Translated: CASSLGLAGSYEQYF.

V usage is TRBV20-1 and J usage is TRBJ2-5, with 7 bases matching TRBD2. The CDR3 has 15 residues. The V segment lost 3 bases and the J segment 8 bases; nucleotides outside the gene matches: 15. The V gene's germline CDR1 is DFQATT and CDR2 SNEGSKA (reference sequence). As DNA, the CDR3 is TGCAGTGCTAGTGGGTCGGGGGGTAGGAAAGGAACCCAGTACTTC. This translates into CSASGSGGRKGTQYF.

This clone was seen just once. The CDR3 DNA reads as TGCGCCAGCAGCCACACAGCCTCTGACAGGGCCCTATATGGCTACACCTTC. Its protein product is CASSHTASDRALYGYTF. The rearrangement joins TRBV4-1 to TRBJ1-2; the match to TRBD1 covers 7 bases. The CDR3 has 17 residues. Germline trimming cut 3 bases from V and 5 bases from J; bases unmatched to any gene: 15. Germline-derived CDR1 and CDR2 are MGHRA and YSYEKL.

The chain combines TRBV29-1 with TRBJ1-3; TRBD1 aligns across 7 bases. J gave up 2 bases and V 6 bases, and 7 bases lay outside the gene matches. The CDR3 covers 14 residues. Per germline, CDR1 SQVTM and CDR2 ANQGSEA. DNA of the CDR3: TGCAGCGTAAACCAGGGGGATGCTGGAAACACCATATATTTT. It encodes CSVNQGDAGNTIYF.

The chain combines TRBV14 with TRBJ1-4; tentative D call: TRBD1 (5 bases). Germline V lookup: CDR1 SGHDN, CDR2 FVKESK. Trimming removed 4 bases from V and 6 bases from J, with 15 bases in between. This CDR3 has 15 residues. CDR3 sequence reads: CASSPGDGYHEKLFF. CDR3 nucleotide sequence: TGTGCCAGCAGCCCGGGGGACGGTTACCATGAAAAACTGTTTTTT.

This sequence joins TRBV6-5 and TRBJ2-7; TRBD1 aligns across 7 bases. The junction had 7 bases not matched to a gene; V was cut back by 0 bases and J by 2 bases. The CDR3 covers 16 residues. From germline, CDR1 is MNHEY and CDR2 SVGAGI. In DNA form, the CDR3 reads TGTGCCAGCAGTTACTCTCCCACTACAGGGGCCTACGAGCAGTACTTC. Translating gives CASSYSPTTGAYEQYF.

The chain employs TRBV3-1 (or the pseudogene TRBV3-2) and TRBJ2-7; TRBD2 matches at 7 bases. Germline CDR1 reads LGHDT; CDR2 reads YNNKEL (reference sequence). V was pared by 1 base and J by 6 bases, with 6 bases of the junction left unmatched. This CDR3 region has 14 residues. The CDR3 loop reads CASSQGGGGVEQYF. DNA for the CDR3: TGTGCCAGCAGCCAAGGCGGGGGAGGTGTCGAGCAGTACTTC.

Here the CDR3 reads CASSERLVWDRDFKGEANYGYTF. The CDR3, as DNA: TGCGCCAGCAGTGAGCGGTTGGTATGGGACAGGGATTTTAAGGGAGAAGCTAACTATGGCTACACCTTC. The chain is built from TRBV10-1 and TRBJ1-2; TRBD1 matches at 9 bases. From germline, CDR1 is WNHNN and CDR2 SYGVQD (reference sequence). V trimming: 2 bases; J trimming: 0 bases; junction bases outside the gene matches: 25. The CDR3 has 23 residues.

There are a few counts of this clone. The gene calls are TRBV3-1 (or the pseudogene TRBV3-2) and TRBJ2-2; 9 bases agree with TRBD1. The V gene's germline CDR1 is LGHDT and CDR2 YNNKEL (reference sequence). V shed 5 bases, J shed 4 bases, and the junction held 8 bases outside the gene matches. This CDR3 is built from 16 residues. The chain's CDR3 is CASSLGPGQGTGELFF. CDR3 nucleotide sequence: TGTGCCAGCAGCTTAGGCCCGGGACAGGGCACCGGGGAGCTGTTTTTT.

The rearrangement uses TRBV9 and TRBJ1-1; D may be TRBD1 (6 bases). The V end was cut by 4 bases, the J end by 11 bases, with 18 bases between. Germline V gene data show CDR1 as SGDLS and CDR2 as YYNGEE. This CDR3 region has 13 residues. CDR3 amino acids: CASSSQGSDGAFF. In nucleotides, the CDR3 is TGTGCCAGCAGCTCACAGGGTTCAGACGGGGCTTTCTTT.

The V call is TRBV4-1, the J call TRBJ1-1; no firm D call. The CDR3 loop spans 14 amino acids. The V and J ends lost 0 bases and 7 bases respectively, with 12 bases between them. Germline CDR1 reads MGHRA; CDR2 reads YSYEKL. The CDR3 DNA sequence: TGCGCCAGCAGCCAAGAGGAGTTGGGAGATGAAGCTTTCTTT. Encoded protein: CASSQEELGDEAFF.

V and J are TRBV7-2 and TRBJ1-1; weak D call: TRBD1 (5 bases). Germline CDR1 reads SGHTA; CDR2 reads FQGNSA. Trimming left V 0 bases short and J 0 bases short, with 8 bases between. CDR3 length: 15 residues. CDR3 sequence reads: CASSLAQGMNTEAFF. The DNA of the CDR3 is TGTGCCAGCAGCTTAGCGCAGGGAATGAACACTGAAGCTTTCTTT. Drawing the rest from reference TRBV7-2 and TRBJ1-1, the complete variable domain is GAGVSQSPSNKVTEKGKDVELRCDPISGHTALYWYRQSLGQGLEFLIYFQGNSAPDKSGLPSDRFSAERTGGSVSTLTIQRTQQEDSAVYLCASSLAQGMNTEAFFGQGTRLTVV.

The chain joins TRBV5-4 to TRBJ1-1; D possibly corresponds to TRBD1 (5 bases). CDR3 size: 14 residues. Germline-derived CDR1 and CDR2 are SGHNT and YYREEE (reference sequence). V dropped 0 bases and J dropped 6 bases, with 12 bases sitting between them. In nucleotides, the CDR3 is TGTGCCAGCAGCTTGGAGTCAACAGGAGCTGAAGCTTTCTTT. This encodes CASSLESTGAEAFF.

This chain connects TRBV7-3 to TRBJ1-3; a weak D match, TRBD1 (6 bases). CDR3 length equals 14 residues. V lost 3 bases, J lost 4 bases, and 10 bases lay in between. Germline V CDR1 and CDR2: SGHTA, FQGTGA. CDR3 sequence (DNA): TGTGCCAGCAGCTTTACAGGGTTCGGAAACACCATATATTTT. Translating it yields CASSFTGFGNTIYF.

The V and J genes are TRBV28 and TRBJ1-2, with unresolved D. Germline assignment: CDR1 MDHEN and CDR2 SYDVKM. The CDR3 is 14 amino acids. Trimming left V 8 bases short and J 2 bases short, with 15 bases between. CDR3 amino acids: CASLDAGLNYGYTF. In nucleotides, the CDR3 is TGTGCCAGCTTAGATGCGGGGTTGAACTATGGCTACACCTTC.

This chain connects TRBV10-3 to TRBJ2-7; possibly TRBD1 for D (6 bases). The CDR3 sequence is 14 residues long. The V and J ends lost 2 bases and 1 base respectively, with 9 bases between them. Germline V gene data show CDR1 as ENHRY and CDR2 as SYGVKD. The DNA for the CDR3 is TGTGCCATCAGTGAGAATGGACAGTCCTACGAGCAGTACTTC. Translating it yields CAISENGQSYEQYF.

This clone was recorded once. The rearrangement links TRBV6-5 to TRBJ2-7; 10 bases are shared with TRBD2. This CDR3 is built from 14 residues. Germline values: CDR1 MNHEY, CDR2 SVGAGI. J gave up 4 bases and V 5 bases, and 5 bases lay outside the gene matches. The CDR3: CASSITSGDYEQYF. CDR3 DNA sequence: TGTGCCAGCAGTATAACTAGCGGGGATTACGAGCAGTACTTC.

This chain connects TRBV28 to TRBJ1-1, with D unclear. V lost 1 base to trimming and J lost 5 bases, with 17 bases between them. CDR1 and CDR2 (germline): MDHEN, SYDVKM. CDR3 length: 16 residues. The CDR3, as DNA: TGTGCCAGCAGTTTATTTTTAAATAATCTCCGTACTGAAGCTTTCTTT. This translates into CASSLFLNNLRTEAFF.